These T cell receptor beta chains were read from a single sample in a study of cytomegalovirus exposure and HLA in healthy donors. Clones were sequenced by immunoSEQ multiplex PCR, and TCRdb holds only the in-frame ones, with some missing. Here the sample spans hundreds of thousands of clones, just over 85% being singletons. The sample taken for sequencing was PBMCs. The receptors were gathered from a woman aged 18-29 years in good health and CMV-seronegative. Both conserved end residues are part of each CDR3. Each record gives: CDR3 DNA, CDR3 protein, clone size, V gene, D gene, J gene. The D gene is left open where the match is weak. Size values are once, few and many counts, or a class for expanded clones, and some rows have none.

CDR3 DNA: TGTGCCAGCAGCGTAGCCGGGACTAGCTATGAGCAGTACTTC
CDR3 protein: CASSVAGTSYEQYF
clone size: .
V gene: TRBV9
D gene: TRBD2
J gene: TRBJ2-7

CDR3 DNA: TGCGCCAGCAGCCAAGATCCTGGGACAGGGATCTCCTACGAGCAGTACTTC
CDR3 protein: CASSQDPGTGISYEQYF
clone size: .
V gene: TRBV4-1
D gene: TRBD1
J gene: TRBJ2-7

CDR3 DNA: TGTGCCAGCAGTACTTTTGACAGATATGGCTACACCTTC
CDR3 protein: CASSTFDRYGYTF
clone size: few
V gene: TRBV2
D gene: .
J gene: TRBJ1-2

CDR3 DNA: TGCGCCAGCAGCCCAACGGGACTAGCGGGAGGAGGTACGCAGTATTTT
CDR3 protein: CASSPTGLAGGGTQYF
clone size: .
V gene: TRBV5-1
D gene: TRBD2
J gene: TRBJ2-3

CDR3 DNA: TGTGCCAGTAGGAGACAGGGTCGAAACAATGAGCAGTTCTTC
CDR3 protein: CASRRQGRNNEQFF
clone size: .
V gene: TRBV19
D gene: TRBD1
J gene: TRBJ2-1

CDR3 DNA: TGTGCCAGCAGTGAAGCGGAGGCAGACCAAGAGACCCAGTACTTC
CDR3 protein: CASSEAEADQETQYF
clone size: .
V gene: TRBV2
D gene: .
J gene: TRBJ2-5

CDR3 DNA: TGTGCCAGCAGTAGGGGTCAGCCCCAGCATTTT
CDR3 protein: CASSRGQPQHF
clone size: .
V gene: TRBV5-8
D gene: .
J gene: TRBJ1-5

CDR3 DNA: TGCGCCAGCAGCGCGGGGACAGCTAATGGCTACACCTTC
CDR3 protein: CASSAGTANGYTF
clone size: .
V gene: TRBV5-1
D gene: TRBD1
J gene: TRBJ1-2

CDR3 DNA: TGTGCCAGCAGCTTCGCGGGACTAGCCTACAATGAGCAGTTCTTC
CDR3 protein: CASSFAGLAYNEQFF
clone size: .
V gene: TRBV7-3
D gene: TRBD2
J gene: TRBJ2-1

CDR3 DNA: TGTGCCAGCTCACCTTATACAGTCGACTACGAGCAGTACTTC
CDR3 protein: CASSPYTVDYEQYF
clone size: .
V gene: TRBV18
D gene: .
J gene: TRBJ2-7

CDR3 DNA: TGTGCCATCAGTGAGCCGGGACACAGGAACACCGGGGAGCTGTTTTTT
CDR3 protein: CAISEPGHRNTGELFF
clone size: .
V gene: TRBV10-3
D gene: .
J gene: TRBJ2-2

CDR3 DNA: TGCAGCGTTGGGTATAAAAGAAATTCGGGGGATGGCTACACCTTC
CDR3 protein: CSVGYKRNSGDGYTF
clone size: .
V gene: TRBV29-1
D gene: .
J gene: TRBJ1-2

CDR3 DNA: TGTGCCAGCAGTGAACGAACCGGGACAGGGGGCGAGGACACTGAAGCTTTCTTT
CDR3 protein: CASSERTGTGGEDTEAFF
clone size: .
V gene: TRBV6-1
D gene: TRBD1
J gene: TRBJ1-1

CDR3 DNA: TGTGCCAGCAGCTTACGGGTAGGCTACGAGCAGTACTTC
CDR3 protein: CASSLRVGYEQYF
clone size: .
V gene: TRBV13
D gene: .
J gene: TRBJ2-7